The TCR beta chain under discussion was sequenced for a study of T cell responses to AZD1222 COVID-19 vaccine. About the research overall: Analysis merged second doses at about 4 or about 12 weeks. General study points: In a largely white British group with more females than males, clonal diversity was possibly underestimated. Spike was spanned by vaccine-associated CD4 TCRs, with dominance at 160-218 and 743-854. Baseline testing showed seropositivity in only a handful of AZD1222 recipients.

Notes on this clone: Its specificity is unknown.

Sequencing was performed with immunoSEQ multiplex PCR; in TCRdb, only in-frame clones are kept and a portion is missing. Of over 100,000 clones listed, around 94% are singletons. From germline, CDR1 is SGHNT and CDR2 YYREEE (reference sequence). CDR3 size: 12 residues. V gave up 4 bases and J gave up 10 bases, with 9 bases separating them. The gene calls are TRBV5-4 and TRBJ1-6; weak D call: TRBD1 (6 bases). The clonotype originates from an adult in good health. This specimen consisted of peripheral blood, obtained on day 0 of AZD1222 vaccination. The CDR3 coding sequence is TGTGCCAGCAGCATTACAGGGTCACCCCTCCACTTT. It specifies CASSITGSPLHF.